This record concerns one T cell receptor (beta chain) sequence. These data belong to a study of control samples from healthy donors and cancer patients. Germline CDR1 and CDR2: SGHDT and YYEEEE. The CDR3 is 16 residues long. Germline trimming cut 7 bases from V and 2 bases from J; bases unmatched to any gene: 9. Method: immunoSEQ multiplex PCR; TCRdb's copy keeps in-frame clones and lacks some. This repertoire shows 150,000 to 200,000 clones, 88% found once; its top ten account for approximately 1.7%. The sample consisted of blood. The rearrangement uses TRBV5-6 and TRBJ2-6; TRBD1 aligns across 7 bases. The TCR sequence derives from a man younger than 35 in good health. The CDR3, as DNA: TGTGCCAGCCGCCCAGGGGGTCCGGCTGGGGCCAACGTCCTGACTTTC. Its translation: CASRPGGPAGANVLTF.